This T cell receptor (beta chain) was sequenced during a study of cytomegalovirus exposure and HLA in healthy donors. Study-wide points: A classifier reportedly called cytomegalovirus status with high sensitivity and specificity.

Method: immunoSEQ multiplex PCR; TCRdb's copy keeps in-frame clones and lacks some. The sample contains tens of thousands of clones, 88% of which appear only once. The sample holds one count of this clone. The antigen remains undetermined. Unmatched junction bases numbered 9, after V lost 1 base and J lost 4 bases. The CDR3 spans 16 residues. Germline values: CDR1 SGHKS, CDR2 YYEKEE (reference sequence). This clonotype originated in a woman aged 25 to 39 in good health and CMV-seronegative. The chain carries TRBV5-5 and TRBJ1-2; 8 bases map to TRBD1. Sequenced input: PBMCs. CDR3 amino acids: CASSLSGQGNFYGYTF. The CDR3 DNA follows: TGTGCCAGCAGCTTGAGCGGACAGGGAAATTTCTATGGCTACACCTTC.